The sequence of this T cell receptor (beta chain) was determined in a study of Ad26.COV2.S vaccination and SARS-CoV-2 variants. Method: immunoSEQ multiplex PCR; TCRdb's copy keeps in-frame clones and lacks some. The sample gives 350,000 to 550,000 clones, approximately 92% of which show up once; 2.5% to 3% is in the top ten. The treatment denotes: around 19 received Ad26.COV2.S at low or high dose, single or two shots; roughly five received placebo; per-sample allocation not given. Repertoires come from day 63 after the first vaccine or placebo injection. Vaccination used an Ad26 vector expressing Wuhan-strain SARS-CoV-2 spike. This sequence originates from a person aged 18-65 years who received the Ad26.COV2.S COVID-19 vaccine or a placebo. The specimen was peripheral blood, collected in a trial of Ad26.COV2.S vaccine versus placebo.

In nucleotides, the CDR3 is TGTGCCAGCAGTCGAGGGACTAGTGAGCAGTTCTTC. Translation: CASSRGTSEQFF. The chain employs TRBV2 and TRBJ2-1, with 8 bases matching TRBD2. Germline CDR1 is SNHLY and CDR2 is FYNNEI. Trimming cost V 5 bases and J 9 bases; bases outside gene matches: 3. The CDR3 loop spans 12 amino acids.